This T cell receptor (beta chain) was obtained from a study of blood T cell repertoires in COVID-19. Overall study: T cells, B-cell-depleted T cells, or PBMCs provided the cDNA or gDNA that served as material.

V was clipped by 6 bases and J by 7 bases; unmatched bases: 2. CDR1 and CDR2 (germline): SQVTM, ANQGSEA. This CDR3 spans 11 amino acids. TCRdb's copy holds only in-frame clones and misses some; the assay was immunoSEQ multiplex PCR. The sample records under 150,000 clones, 81% being singletons. The sequenced sample consisted of peripheral blood. The chain has TRBV29-1 and TRBJ1-2; TRBD1 agrees at 10 bases. The sequence came from a human donor with acute or convalescent COVID-19. The donor label of this sample is uncertain. The CDR3 DNA is TGCAGCGTGGGGACAGGGGCTGGCTACACCTTC. Its protein is CSVGTGAGYTF.